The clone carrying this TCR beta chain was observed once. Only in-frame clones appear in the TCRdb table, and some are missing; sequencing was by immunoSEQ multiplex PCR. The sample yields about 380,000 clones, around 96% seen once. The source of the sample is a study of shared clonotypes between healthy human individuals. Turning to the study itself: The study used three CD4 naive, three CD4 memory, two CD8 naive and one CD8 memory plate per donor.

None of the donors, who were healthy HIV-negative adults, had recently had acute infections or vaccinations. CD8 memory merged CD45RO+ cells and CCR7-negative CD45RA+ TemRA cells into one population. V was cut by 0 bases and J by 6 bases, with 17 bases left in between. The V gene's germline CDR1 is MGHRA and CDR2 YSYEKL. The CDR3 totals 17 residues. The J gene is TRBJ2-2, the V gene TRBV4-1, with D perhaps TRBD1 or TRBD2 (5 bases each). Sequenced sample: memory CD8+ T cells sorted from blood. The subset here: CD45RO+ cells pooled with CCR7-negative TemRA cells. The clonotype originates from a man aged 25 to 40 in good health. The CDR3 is CASSQDRGVERAGELFF. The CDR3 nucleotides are TGCGCCAGCAGCCAAGATCGAGGGGTTGAACGGGCCGGGGAGCTGTTTTTT.